The T cell receptor beta chain described here comes from a study of cytomegalovirus exposure and HLA in healthy donors. Overall study findings and caveats: About 87% or about 30% of the time was how often most TCR beta V segments were productive, according to an earlier analysis.

60 Vbeta and 13 Jbeta primers were used in PCR. The method was immunoSEQ multiplex PCR; TCRdb's version includes in-frame clones alone and lacks a portion of them. The profile shows 250,000 to 350,000 clones, 75% to 90% of them singletons. Note on this clone: Its antigen is still unknown.

Whereas donors were nominally healthy upon sampling, unrecorded immune exposures were probable. The source is a man in his forties or fifties in good health and CMV-seropositive. The sequenced sample was PBMCs.

The CDR3 DNA reads as TGTGCCAGCAGTTTGGGCGGGATCTCCTACGAGCAGTACTTC. It specifies CASSLGGISYEQYF. This chain uses TRBV28 with TRBJ2-5; D is possibly TRBD2 (6 bases). The J call may be wrong; the DNA end is better matched by TRBJ2-7. CDR3 length: 14 residues. CDR1 MDHEN and CDR2 SYDVKM come from the germline V gene.